The 16 T cell receptor beta chains below come from one sample, sequenced in a study of response to subunit inactivated influenza vaccine. TCRdb analysed the RT-PCR reads with MiXCR anew, one entry per CDR3 protein. The repertoire includes 600,000 to 850,000 distinct CDR3 sequences, 14% of them detected once, and 7.5% to 8% sits in the top ten. This material consisted of PBMCs from blood, taken 14 to 15 days before vaccination. Source of these receptors: a man between 50 and 59 years old who received an inactivated influenza vaccine.

V gene TRBV4-2 combines with J gene TRBJ2-1, with TRBD2 identical over 9 bases. CDR3 length equals 16 residues. V lost 3 bases and J lost 5; bases outside the gene matches: 8. Germline V gives CDR1 LGHNA, CDR2 YNFKEQ. CDR3 amino acids: CASSHSRGGQDNEQFF. CDR3 DNA: TGTGCCAGCAGCCACTCGCGGGGGGGCCAGGACAATGAGCAGTTCTTC.

The chain carries TRBV18 and TRBJ1-2; D perhaps matches TRBD1 (5 bases). The V gene's germline CDR1 is KGHSH and CDR2 LQKENI. This CDR3 is built from 14 residues. With 5 bases removed from V and 2 bases from J, the gap between germline ends came to 12 bases. Here the CDR3 DNA reads TGTGCCAGCTCAACCGGGACGGAAAACTATGGCTACACCTTC. It is translated as CASSTGTENYGYTF.

This clonotype has just a few counts. V gene TRBV18 combines with J gene TRBJ2-7, with 9 nucleotides matching TRBD1. CDR1 and CDR2 from the germline V gene are KGHSH and LQKENI. Germline trimming cut 1 base from V and 7 bases from J; bases unmatched to any gene: 11. This CDR3 spans 16 amino acids. CDR3 in amino acids: CASSPQLGQGVGEQYF. The CDR3 bases are TGTGCCAGCTCACCACAGCTGGGACAGGGCGTGGGGGAGCAGTACTTC.

The rearrangement links TRBV4-1 to TRBJ2-4; 10 bases align to TRBD1. This CDR3 is built from 16 residues. The V and J ends lost 4 bases and 3 bases, in that order; junction bases with no gene match: 6. CDR1 and CDR2 from the germline V gene are MGHRA and YSYEKL. The CDR3 is CASSLGQGLDKNIQYF. The CDR3, as DNA: TGCGCCAGCAGCCTGGGACAGGGGCTAGACAAAAACATTCAGTACTTC.

In its sample, this clonotype was seen a few times. The V gene is TRBV7-9, the J gene TRBJ2-3; D is uncertain. This CDR3 region has 15 residues. The V end lost 6 bases, the J end lost 1 base, and 14 bases lay between the germline ends. Per the germline V gene, CDR1 is SEHNR and CDR2 is FQNEAQ (reference sequence). CDR3 sequence reads: CASRPTTVRTDTQYF. The CDR3 nucleotides read TGTGCCAGCAGGCCAACTACCGTCCGCACAGATACGCAGTATTTT.

In its sample, this clonotype was seen a few times. This chain joins TRBV20-1 and TRBJ1-5; 8 bases map to TRBD1. The CDR3 extends over 16 amino acids. Looked up from germline, CDR1 is DFQATT and CDR2 is SNEGSKA (reference sequence). V shed 2 bases, J shed 5 bases, and the junction held 11 bases outside the gene matches. CDR3 sequence (DNA): TGCAGTGCTAGATCGGGCAGGGGGCTTTCTCATCAGCCCCAGCATTTT. Its protein product is CSARSGRGLSHQPQHF.

This clonotype showed up just a few times. The chain combines TRBV7-9 with TRBJ2-1, with D hard to call. The CDR3 sequence is 14 residues long. The ends were cut back, 8 bases at V and 0 bases at J, with 11 bases in the middle. Germline-derived CDR1 and CDR2 are SEHNR and FQNEAQ (reference sequence). The CDR3 sequence: CASSGRNSYNEQFF. CDR3 coding DNA: TGTGCCAGCTCCGGCAGAAACTCCTACAATGAGCAGTTCTTC.

This clonotype was recorded many times. V usage is TRBV29-1 and J usage is TRBJ2-1; D is unresolved. The CDR3 has 11 amino acids. Trimming took off 3 bases at V and 8 bases at J, with 8 bases between the two ends. From germline, CDR1 is SQVTM and CDR2 ANQGSEA. The CDR3, as DNA: TGCAGCGTTGACAATCTTTATGAGCAGTTCTTC. Protein: CSVDNLYEQFF.

In its sample, this clonotype was seen a few times. The chain joins TRBV4-1 to TRBJ2-7, with D possibly TRBD2 on 5 matching bases. With 3 bases removed from V and 7 bases from J, the gap between germline ends came to 13 bases. CDR1 is MGHRA, CDR2 YSYEKL, per germline. The CDR3 is 13 amino acids. CDR3 loop: CASSQRHPGEQYF. The CDR3 DNA reads TGCGCCAGCAGCCAGAGACATCCGGGAGAGCAGTACTTC.

The chain links TRBV12-3 or TRBV12-4 to TRBJ1-1, with D possibly matching TRBD1 (5 bases). V lost 6 bases and J 6 bases, leaving 23 bases between the germline ends. CDR3 length: 16 residues. The CDR3: CASSLGVAAGGAEAFF. The CDR3 region has the DNA TGTGCCAGCAGCCTAGGGGTTGCGGCCGGGGGGGCTGAAGCTTTCTTT.

At least ten counts were recorded for this clonotype. The chain uses TRBV5-1 and TRBJ2-7; no firm D call. V was pared by 3 bases and J by 5 bases, with 12 bases between. The CDR3 has 13 residues. Germline-derived CDR1 and CDR2 are SGHRS and YFSETQ. The CDR3: CASSSSWNHEQYF. CDR3 coding DNA: TGCGCCAGCAGCTCTTCGTGGAACCACGAGCAGTACTTC.

This rearrangement joins TRBV5-6 to TRBJ2-7, with 8 bases fitting TRBD1. CDR1 is SGHDT and CDR2 is YYEEEE in the germline V gene. V was clipped by 6 bases and J by 4 bases; unmatched bases: 9. This CDR3 region has 14 residues. This CDR3 reads CASTPRQGNYEQYF. The CDR3 bases are TGTGCCAGCACCCCCAGACAGGGGAATTACGAGCAGTACTTC.

The chain has TRBV6-2 or TRBV6-3 and TRBJ2-7, with a weak D call TRBD2 (6 bases). This CDR3 has 13 residues. Germline CDR1 and CDR2: MNHEY and SVGEGT. Trimming took 10 bases from V and 2 from J, leaving 15 bases between them. CDR3 in amino acids: CATSGGRTYEQYF. Here the CDR3 DNA reads TGTGCCACATCCGGGGGACGAACCTACGAGCAGTACTTC.

The J gene is TRBJ2-1, the V gene TRBV9; TRBD2 aligns across 9 bases. Germline CDR1 reads SGDLS; CDR2 reads YYNGEE. J was trimmed by 4 bases and V by 3 bases; bases with no gene match: 5. CDR3 length: 15 residues. The CDR3: CASSAGTSLYNEQFF. In nucleotides, the CDR3 is TGTGCCAGCAGCGCCGGGACTAGCCTTTACAATGAGCAGTTCTTC.

The chain combines TRBV29-1 with TRBJ2-6; possible D gene TRBD1, 5 bases. The V gene's germline CDR1 is SQVTM and CDR2 ANQGSEA. The length of the CDR3 is 14 residues. V lost 4 bases to trimming and J lost 0 bases, with 7 bases between them. The CDR3 reads CSVATGSGANVLTF. As DNA, the CDR3 is TGCAGCGTTGCTACAGGCTCTGGGGCCAACGTCCTGACTTTC.

This clonotype was found a few times. J is TRBJ2-3 and V is TRBV6-1, with 7 positions matching TRBD2. The CDR3 loop spans 16 amino acids. Germline CDR1 reads MNHNS; CDR2 reads SASEGT. J lost 2 bases, V lost 5 bases, and 10 bases had no gene match. The CDR3 DNA follows: TGTGCCAGCAGTCCGCGGGGGTACTCCTTCACAGATACGCAGTATTTT. Translated, it gives CASSPRGYSFTDTQYF.